This section outlines one TCR beta chain sequence together with its context. CDR3 size: 17 residues. Trimming took 0 bases from V and 0 from J, leaving 13 bases between them. Germline V lookup: CDR1 SGDLS, CDR2 YYNGEE. This sample is drawn from a study of blood T cell repertoires in COVID-19. Study-level information: The analysed material was cDNA or gDNA that came from T cells, B-cell-depleted T cells, or PBMCs.

The assay was immunoSEQ multiplex PCR, and TCRdb's table has in-frame clones only and misses some. The profile covers fewer than 200,000 clones, with roughly 83% appearing a single time and 4.4% taken by the ten largest. The receptor was derived from a woman aged 45-59 years who had recovered from COVID-19. The sequencing input was PBMCs or T cells enriched from blood (not recorded which). V gene TRBV9 combines with J gene TRBJ1-5; D is unclear. CDR3 nucleotide sequence: TGTGCCAGCAGCGTAGCTTTGTTGAGGTCTAGCAATCAGCCCCAGCATTTT. Translating gives CASSVALLRSSNQPQHF.